This T cell receptor beta chain stems from a study of shared T cell receptors in the human thymus. The CDR3 is 16 amino acids. Germline CDR1 and CDR2: MDHEN and SYDVKM. Trimming cost V 6 bases and J 0 bases, with 15 bases left between them. Libraries were prepared by immunoSEQ multiplex PCR; TCRdb keeps only in-frame clonotypes and omits some of them. There are about 710,000 clones in the sample; about 89% occur only once, and 0.009% to 0.0095% lies in the top ten. This clone was seen only a few times. These data also formed part of another study, on human thymus T cells.

Sequenced input: thymocytes. This receptor was identified in a boy under two years old with a congenital heart defect. The V gene is TRBV28, the J gene TRBJ1-3; D is unresolved. The CDR3 sequence: CASRPRTGSSGNTIYF. The CDR3 bases are TGTGCCAGCAGACCTCGGACGGGAAGCTCTGGAAACACCATATATTTT. The complete variable domain, with remaining parts taken from reference TRBV28 and TRBJ1-3, reads DVKVTQSSRYLVKRTGEKVFLECVQDMDHENMFWYRQDPGLGLRLIYFSYDVKMKEKGDIPEGYSVSREKKERFSLILESASTNQTSMYLCASRPRTGSSGNTIYFGEGSWLTVV.